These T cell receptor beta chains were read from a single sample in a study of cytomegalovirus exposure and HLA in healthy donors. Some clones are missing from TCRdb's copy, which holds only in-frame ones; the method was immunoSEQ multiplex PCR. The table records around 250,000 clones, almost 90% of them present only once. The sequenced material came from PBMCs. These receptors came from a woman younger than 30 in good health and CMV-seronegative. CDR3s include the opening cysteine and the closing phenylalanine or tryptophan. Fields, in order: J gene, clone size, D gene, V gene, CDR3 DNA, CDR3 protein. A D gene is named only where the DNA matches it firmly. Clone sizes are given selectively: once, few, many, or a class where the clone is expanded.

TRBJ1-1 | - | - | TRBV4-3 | TGCGCCAGCAGCCAAAGGGGGGGCTACTCTGAAGCTTTCTTT | CASSQRGGYSEAFF
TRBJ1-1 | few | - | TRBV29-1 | TGCAGCGCCACCCCAGGGAACACTGAAGCTTTCTTT | CSATPGNTEAFF
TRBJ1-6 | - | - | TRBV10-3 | TGTGCCATCAGTGAGTTGGGCCAGCCAAGCCATTCACCCCTCCACTTT | CAISELGQPSHSPLHF
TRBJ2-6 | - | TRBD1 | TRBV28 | TGTGCCAGCAGTCACAGACGCGGGACAGGGAACCCCTCTGGGGCCAACGTCCTGACTTTC | CASSHRRGTGNPSGANVLTF
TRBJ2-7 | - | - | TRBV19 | TGTGCCAGTAGTCACCGCCCCCGGGCCGGGGGCTACGAGCAGTACTTC | CASSHRPRAGGYEQYF
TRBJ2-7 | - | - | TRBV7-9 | TGTGCCAGCAGCTTAGATGGACAAAACTCCTACGAGCAGTACTTC | CASSLDGQNSYEQYF
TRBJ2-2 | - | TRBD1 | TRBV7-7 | TGTGCTAGCAGCTTAAGCAGGGGGAGCACCGGGGAGCTGTTTTTT | CASSLSRGSTGELFF
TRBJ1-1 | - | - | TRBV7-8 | TGTGCCAGCAGCCCCCCGGCAGGGACTGAAGCTTTCTTT | CASSPPAGTEAFF
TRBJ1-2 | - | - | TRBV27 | TGTGCCAGCAGTTTATCTTCCGCAGCGCCCTATGGCTACACCTTC | CASSLSSAAPYGYTF
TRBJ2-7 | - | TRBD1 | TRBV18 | TGTGCCAGCTCCCGGGACAGGTCGTACGAGCAGTACTTC | CASSRDRSYEQYF